The 18 T cell receptor beta chains listed next were all sequenced from one sample in a study of cytomegalovirus exposure and HLA in healthy donors. With 60 Vbeta and 13 Jbeta primers, the PCR was carried out. TCRdb's copy holds only in-frame clones and misses some; the assay was immunoSEQ multiplex PCR. Here the sample spans 90,000 to 130,000 clones, 65% to 85% being singletons. Sample: PBMCs. The receptors were gathered from a man aged 25-45 years in good health and CMV-seropositive.

This clone was seen more than once but under ten times. The chain uses TRBV18 and TRBJ1-1; D is uncertain. CDR1 and CDR2 (germline): KGHSH, LQKENI. Trimming removed 3 bases at V and 3 bases at J, with 8 bases between. This CDR3 comprises 13 residues. CDR3 nucleotide sequence: TGTGCCAGCTCACCCCAGGTGGACACTGAAGCTTTCTTT. It yields the protein CASSPQVDTEAFF.

This clone came up once. The V call is TRBV9, the J call TRBJ2-2; perhaps TRBD1 as D (6 bases). CDR3 length: 14 residues. The V gene lost 4 bases and the J gene lost 7 bases, with 14 bases spanning the gap. Germline CDR1 reads SGDLS; CDR2 reads YYNGEE. The chain's CDR3 is CASSYYRANGELFF. The CDR3 DNA follows: TGTGCCAGCAGCTATTACAGGGCGAACGGGGAGCTGTTTTTT.

The rearrangement uses TRBV18 and TRBJ2-5; D perhaps matches TRBD2 (6 bases). V was shortened by 2 bases and J by 8 bases, with 15 bases between the two germline ends. CDR1 and CDR2 from the germline V gene are KGHSH and LQKENI. The CDR3 has 14 residues. The CDR3: CASSPTGGDDTQYF. The CDR3 nucleotides read TGTGCCAGCTCACCAACTGGCGGGGACGATACCCAGTACTTC.

The genes are TRBV14 and TRBJ1-2; D is perhaps TRBD1 (6 bases). V lost 1 base and J 3 bases, leaving 12 bases between the germline ends. CDR1 and CDR2 from the germline V gene are SGHDN and FVKESK. The CDR3 covers 15 residues. The CDR3 DNA sequence: TGTGCCAGCAGCCAAGGTCCCACAGGGTACTATGGCTACACCTTC. This gives the protein CASSQGPTGYYGYTF. Based on the CDR3 plus reference TRBV14 and TRBJ1-2, the full variable domain is EAGVTQFPSHSVIEKGQTVTLRCDPISGHDNLYWYRRVMGKEIKFLLHFVKESKQDESGMPNNRFLAERTGGTYSTLKVQPAELEDSGVYFCASSQGPTGYYGYTFGSGTRLTVV.

The chain carries TRBV7-2 and TRBJ2-5; 8 bases are shared with TRBD1. The ends lost 9 bases at V and 1 base at J; junction bases unmatched: 10. CDR1 is SGHTA and CDR2 is FQGNSA in the germline V gene. The length of the CDR3 is 15 residues. The CDR3 region is CASNRDRTIQETQYF. CDR3 bases: TGTGCCAGTAACCGGGACAGGACAATCCAAGAGACCCAGTACTTC.

J is TRBJ1-2 and V is TRBV6-5; 7 nucleotides agree with TRBD1. The CDR3 is 14 amino acids. V lost 6 bases, J lost 4 bases, and 8 bases stayed unmatched. Germline CDR1 reads MNHEY; CDR2 reads SVGAGI. This CDR3 is CASRHRGTFYGYTF. In nucleotides, the CDR3 is TGTGCCAGCAGGCACAGGGGTACCTTCTATGGCTACACCTTC.

The chain couples TRBV7-9 to TRBJ2-5, with TRBD2 matching over 7 bases. The CDR3 runs to 17 residues. CDR1 SEHNR and CDR2 FQNEAQ come from the germline V gene (reference sequence). V dropped 1 base and J dropped 3; count of bases not matched to a gene: 11. CDR3: CASSLVGGEGSKETQYF. The CDR3 DNA sequence: TGTGCCAGCAGCTTAGTTGGAGGGGAGGGGTCCAAAGAGACCCAGTACTTC. The variable domain in full, completed from reference TRBV7-9 and TRBJ2-5, reads DTGVSQNPRHKITKRGQNVTFRCDPISEHNRLYWYRQTLGQGPEFLTYFQNEAQLEKSRLLSDRFSAERPKGSFSTLEIQRTEQGDSAMYLCASSLVGGEGSKETQYFGPGTRLLVL.

The chain couples TRBV19 to TRBJ1-5; 7 positions match TRBD1. The CDR3 totals 15 residues. The V gene's germline CDR1 is LNHDA and CDR2 SQIVND (reference sequence). V lost 7 bases to trimming and J lost 0 bases; unmatched junction nucleotides: 6. DNA of the CDR3: TGTGCCAGTAACGACAGGGCCTATAGCAATCAGCCCCAGCATTTT. It codes for CASNDRAYSNQPQHF.

This clone was detected only once. V and J are TRBV19 and TRBJ1-5; 7 nucleotides match TRBD1. Unmatched junction bases numbered 2, after V lost 3 bases and J lost 3 bases. The CDR3 is 14 amino acids. CDR1 LNHDA and CDR2 SQIVND come from the germline V gene (reference sequence). As DNA, the CDR3 is TGTGCCAGTAGTATTCAGGGGGACAATCAGCCCCAGCATTTT. Protein: CASSIQGDNQPQHF.

The J gene is TRBJ1-1, the V gene TRBV25-1; a weak D match, TRBD1 (5 bases). The germline V gene encodes CDR1 MGHDK and CDR2 SYGVNS. CDR3 length: 12 residues. Trimming took off 7 bases at V and 0 bases at J, with 6 bases between the two ends. In nucleotides, the CDR3 is TGTGCCAGCAAGGGGATGAACACTGAAGCTTTCTTT. Protein: CASKGMNTEAFF.

V is TRBV7-3 and J is TRBJ1-1; 7 bases line up with TRBD1. CDR3 size: 12 residues. V dropped 4 bases and J dropped 10; count of bases not matched to a gene: 6. In germline, CDR1 is SGHTA, CDR2 FQGTGA. CDR3 DNA sequence: TGTGCCAGCAGCTACGGACAGGCGATAGCTTTCTTT. It is translated as CASSYGQAIAFF. Full variable domain (rest looked up from reference TRBV7-3 and TRBJ1-1): GAGVSQTPSNKVTEKGKYVELRCDPISGHTALYWYRQSLGQGPEFLIYFQGTGAADDSGLPNDRFFAVRPEGSVSTLKIQRTERGDSAVYLCASSYGQAIAFFGQGTRLTVV.

The chain carries TRBV4-1 and TRBJ1-6, with 8 bases lining up with TRBD1. The CDR3 is 17 residues long. Germline-derived CDR1 and CDR2 are MGHRA and YSYEKL. V lost 3 bases to trimming and J lost 10 bases; unmatched junction nucleotides: 14. The CDR3 region has the DNA TGCGCCAGCAGCCACCTCACGACAGGGGACGAGGGATCACCCCTCCACTTT. This translates into CASSHLTTGDEGSPLHF.

This chain uses TRBV12-5 with TRBJ2-1, with 11 bases aligning to TRBD1. The V gene end was trimmed by 5 bases and the J gene end by 6 bases; junction bases not matched to a gene: 6. Germline V CDR1 and CDR2: LGHNT, FRNRAP. This CDR3 is built from 15 residues. The CDR3 bases are TGTGCTAGTGGTCCCCGGGGACAGGGGGGCAATGAGCAGTTCTTC. Translating it yields CASGPRGQGGNEQFF.

This chain uses TRBV30 with TRBJ1-6; TRBD1 is a possible D gene (6 bases). Germline-derived CDR1 and CDR2 are GTSNPN and SVGIG (reference sequence). V lost 6 bases to trimming and J lost 1 base, with 13 bases between them. The CDR3 length is 15 residues. DNA of the CDR3: TGTGCCTGCCACAGGGAGGGGTCCTATAATTCACCCCTCCACTTT. This encodes CACHREGSYNSPLHF.

The rearrangement joins TRBV19 to TRBJ2-5; TRBD2 is a possible D gene (5 bases). From germline, CDR1 is LNHDA and CDR2 SQIVND (reference sequence). This CDR3 spans 12 amino acids. V was trimmed by 7 bases and J by 7 bases, leaving 13 bases between them. The CDR3 here is CASMGGLGTQYF. CDR3 sequence (DNA): TGTGCCAGTATGGGCGGGTTGGGGACCCAGTACTTC.

This chain connects TRBV4-1 to TRBJ1-5; D not resolved. The CDR3 runs 16 residues. V was shortened by 0 bases and J by 5 bases, with 14 bases between the two germline ends. Per the germline V gene, CDR1 is MGHRA and CDR2 is YSYEKL. CDR3 nucleotide sequence: TGCGCCAGCAGCCAAGATGTGGGGAGCGCTGATCAGCCCCAGCATTTT. Its translation is CASSQDVGSADQPQHF.

The rearrangement links TRBV5-5 to TRBJ1-4; D may be TRBD1 (5 bases). Trimming took 0 bases from V and 8 from J, leaving 14 bases between them. Per the germline V gene, CDR1 is SGHKS and CDR2 is YYEKEE (reference sequence). The CDR3 runs 15 residues. DNA for the CDR3: TGTGCCAGCAGCTTGGCGGCAGGGAAATCGGAAAAACTGTTTTTT. The encoded protein is CASSLAAGKSEKLFF.

The V call is TRBV9, the J call TRBJ1-2; 8 nucleotides agree with TRBD1. Germline trimming cut 2 bases from V and 4 bases from J; bases unmatched to any gene: 7. CDR3 size: 15 residues. CDR1 SGDLS and CDR2 YYNGEE come from the germline V gene. CDR3 coding DNA: TGTGCCAGCAGCGTCATACAGGGGGAGGGCTATGGCTACACCTTC. Residues: CASSVIQGEGYGYTF.